This passage covers 25 T cell receptor beta chains from one sample sequenced in a study of neurological immune-mediated disorders. TCRdb re-analysed the 5' RACE reads in MiXCR, keeping a single row per CDR3 protein. The table includes around 17,000 distinct CDR3 sequences, 3.5% detected once. The sample taken for sequencing was CD8+ T cells from blood. The source of these receptors is a woman aged 40 to 50 in good health.

The sample holds many counts of this clonotype. J is TRBJ1-2 and V is TRBV29-1, with a weak D call TRBD1 (6 bases). Germline V lookup: CDR1 SQVTM, CDR2 ANQGSEA. The CDR3 totals 12 residues. Trimming shortened V by 4 bases and J by 6 bases, and 12 bases separated the two germline ends. For the CDR3, the DNA is TGCAGCGTTGGGGAGCCAGGGGATGGCTACACCTTC. Translation gives CSVGEPGDGYTF.

This clonotype was seen at least ten times. This chain links TRBV7-2 with TRBJ2-7, with a weak D call TRBD2 (5 bases). The CDR3 runs 14 residues. Per germline, CDR1 SGHTA and CDR2 FQGNSA. Trimming left V 2 bases short and J 6 bases short, with 14 bases between. CDR3: CASSLLAVRGEQYF. DNA of the CDR3: TGTGCCAGCAGCTTACTAGCTGTGCGAGGCGAGCAGTACTTC.

This clonotype was recorded many times. The DNA for the CDR3 is TGCAGTGCCACCCCCCCAGGGGCGAGCAATCAGCCCCAGCATTTT. It codes for CSATPPGASNQPQHF. The V gene is TRBV20-1, the J gene TRBJ1-5, with D maybe TRBD1 (6 bases). Germline lookup yields CDR1 DFQATT and CDR2 SNEGSKA (reference sequence). V gave up 6 bases and J gave up 1 base, with 16 bases separating them. The CDR3 is 15 amino acids.

This clonotype was counted ten times or more. The rearrangement uses TRBV28 and TRBJ2-5, with no clear D. Germline V lookup: CDR1 MDHEN, CDR2 SYDVKM. The CDR3 spans 13 residues. Trimming left V 1 base short and J 5 bases short, with 8 bases between. In DNA form, the CDR3 reads TGTGCCAGCAGTTTATCCGGGTCGGAGACCCAGTACTTC. Protein sequence: CASSLSGSETQYF.

This clonotype has ten or more counts. This chain connects TRBV20-1 to TRBJ2-7, with D perhaps assigned TRBD1 or TRBD2 (5 bases each). V lost 6 bases and J 2 bases, leaving 17 bases between the germline ends. This CDR3 is built from 14 residues. Germline V gives CDR1 DFQATT, CDR2 SNEGSKA (reference sequence). CDR3 in DNA: TGCAGTGCAAGGGGTAGGGAGAGTCCCTACGAGCAGTACTTC. It encodes CSARGRESPYEQYF.

The sample holds many counts of this clonotype. The rearrangement links TRBV28 to TRBJ2-7, with TRBD1 matching 7 bases. The CDR3 contains 15 residues. Germline CDR1 reads MDHEN; CDR2 reads SYDVKM. V gave up 6 bases and J gave up 5 bases; unmatched junction bases: 13. The CDR3 reads CASSPGGPGYHEQYF. The CDR3 region has the DNA TGTGCCAGCAGCCCAGGGGGTCCAGGGTACCACGAGCAGTACTTC. Drawing the rest from reference TRBV28 and TRBJ2-7, the complete variable domain is DVKVTQSSRYLVKRTGEKVFLECVQDMDHENMFWYRQDPGLGLRLIYFSYDVKMKEKGDIPEGYSVSREKKERFSLILESASTNQTSMYLCASSPGGPGYHEQYFGPGTRLTVT.

This chain connects TRBV27 to TRBJ2-1; D is unclear. The CDR3 is 14 amino acids. V gave up 3 bases and J gave up 0 bases, with 6 bases separating them. CDR1 and CDR2 from the germline V gene are MNHEY and SMNVEV (reference sequence). CDR3 DNA: TGTGCCAGCAGTTTTCGTAGCTCCTACAATGAGCAGTTCTTC. It codes for CASSFRSSYNEQFF.

On this clonotype itself: No conserved phenylalanine or tryptophan ends this CDR3, so it is likely a read error. The J gene is TRBJ2-3, the V gene TRBV27; 10 bases fit TRBD1. Trimming at V came to 6 bases and at J to 2 bases, leaving 8 bases not matched to a gene. The germline V gene encodes CDR1 MNHEY and CDR2 SMNVEV (reference sequence). This CDR3 is built from 16 residues. CDR3 DNA: TGTGCCAGCAGACAAAGGACAGGGGGATTCACAGATACGCAGTATATT. It specifies CASRQRTGGFTDTQYI.

This clonotype was observed at least ten times. V is TRBV6-1 and J is TRBJ2-7, with 12 bases identical to TRBD1. Germline assignment: CDR1 MNHNS and CDR2 SASEGT. V was pared by 3 bases and J by 0 bases, with 0 bases of the junction left unmatched. CDR3 length: 15 amino acids. The CDR3 loop is CASSEGQGASYEQYF. CDR3 DNA: TGTGCCAGCAGTGAGGGACAGGGGGCCTCCTACGAGCAGTACTTC.

This clonotype was recorded at least ten times. V is TRBV5-1 and J is TRBJ1-1; TRBD1 might be the D (5 bases). V was cut by 5 bases and J by 3 bases, with 17 bases left in between. The germline V gene has CDR1 SGHRS and CDR2 YFSETQ. The CDR3 totals 15 residues. The DNA of the CDR3 is TGCGCCAGCAGAGCGGGTCAGGGAGCGGACACTGAAGCTTTCTTT. As protein: CASRAGQGADTEAFF.

In its sample, this clonotype was seen many times. The V call is TRBV20-1, the J call TRBJ2-1; 7 positions agree with TRBD1. This CDR3 is built from 19 residues. Germline CDR1 reads DFQATT; CDR2 reads SNEGSKA (reference sequence). V shed 3 bases, J shed 4 bases, and the junction held 21 bases outside the gene matches. The CDR3 DNA sequence: TGCAGTGCTAGGGGTTTAACAGGGGACCCCGGGTCACATTACAATGAGCAGTTCTTC. Translation: CSARGLTGDPGSHYNEQFF.

This clonotype is labeled medium-sized. J is TRBJ2-7 and V is TRBV25-1; no firm D call. V lost 5 bases and J lost 1, with 6 bases in between. This CDR3 spans 12 amino acids. Germline loops: CDR1 MGHDK, CDR2 SYGVNS. The CDR3 region is CASSPGSYEQYF. The CDR3 DNA is TGTGCCAGCAGTCCCGGTTCCTACGAGCAGTACTTC.

This clonotype was seen ten or more times. This sequence joins TRBV5-1 and TRBJ2-1; 13 bases align to TRBD2. Trimming cost V 5 bases and J 7 bases; bases outside gene matches: 9. This CDR3 comprises 16 residues. The germline V gene encodes CDR1 SGHRS and CDR2 YFSETQ. CDR3 sequence reads: CASRGLLAGGQNEQFF. In DNA form, the CDR3 reads TGCGCCAGCAGGGGTTTACTAGCGGGAGGGCAAAATGAGCAGTTCTTC.

This clonotype has ten or more counts. The rearrangement links TRBV7-2 to TRBJ2-7; 9 bases are a match to TRBD2. After removal of 4 bases from V and 0 bases from J, the junction contained 4 bases not matched to a gene. This CDR3 comprises 15 residues. The V gene's germline CDR1 is SGHTA and CDR2 FQGNSA. The CDR3 DNA sequence: TGTGCCAGCAGCTCCGGGACTAGCAGCTCCTACGAGCAGTACTTC. Residues: CASSSGTSSSYEQYF. Full variable domain (outside the CDR3, taken from reference TRBV7-2 and TRBJ2-7): GAGVSQSPSNKVTEKGKDVELRCDPISGHTALYWYRQSLGQGLEFLIYFQGNSAPDKSGLPSDRFSAERTGGSVSTLTIQRTQQEDSAVYLCASSSGTSSSYEQYFGPGTRLTVT.

Judged by abundance, this clonotype is medium-sized. The chain couples TRBV5-6 to TRBJ2-1; possibly TRBD1 or TRBD2 for D (6 bases each). CDR3 length: 17 amino acids. The V end lost 0 bases, the J end lost 9 bases, and 22 bases lay between the germline ends. Germline values: CDR1 SGHDT, CDR2 YYEEEE. CDR3 DNA sequence: TGTGCCAGCAGCTTGGCCACGGCAGGGGACTGGGCCACTGAGCAGTTCTTC. It yields the protein CASSLATAGDWATEQFF.

This clonotype was seen at least ten times. The V gene is TRBV4-1, the J gene TRBJ2-1; D ambiguous. V was clipped by 1 base and J by 7 bases, with 11 bases between them. Germline CDR1 is MGHRA and CDR2 is YSYEKL. The CDR3 contains 14 residues. CDR3 DNA: TGCGCCAGCAGCCAAGTGAGTGGTGGAAATGAGCAGTTCTTC. Translated, it gives CASSQVSGGNEQFF.

This clonotype was picked up many times. The CDR3 loop reads CASSLYRRYEQYF. The CDR3 nucleotides read TGTGCCAGCAGTTTATACCGGCGCTACGAGCAGTACTTC. The rearrangement joins TRBV28 to TRBJ2-7; no firm D call. The CDR3 spans 13 residues. Germline CDR1 MDHEN, CDR2 SYDVKM. The V and J ends lost 1 base and 3 bases respectively, with 7 bases between them. The full variable domain, rest sourced from reference TRBV28 and TRBJ2-7, is DVKVTQSSRYLVKRTGEKVFLECVQDMDHENMFWYRQDPGLGLRLIYFSYDVKMKEKGDIPEGYSVSREKKERFSLILESASTNQTSMYLCASSLYRRYEQYFGPGTRLTVT.

This clonotype was observed many times. At one end the junction does not follow the germline gene, possibly because of a read error. V is TRBV5-1 and J is TRBJ2-1; 12 bases fit TRBD2. CDR3 length equals 15 residues. Per germline, CDR1 SGHRS and CDR2 YFSETQ. CDR3 nucleotide sequence: TGTGCCAGCAGTTTACTAGCGGGAGGTTACAATGAGCAGTTCTTC. This encodes CASSLLAGGYNEQFF. Full variable domain (rest looked up from reference TRBV5-1 and TRBJ2-1): KAGVTQTPRYLIKTRGQQVTLSCSPISGHRSVSWYQQTPGQGLQFLFEYFSETQRNKGNFPGRFSGRQFSNSRSEMNVSTLELGDSALYLCASSLLAGGYNEQFFGPGTRLTVL.

This clonotype was observed many times. CDR3 bases: TGCGCCAGCAGCTTGGGAAGGACAGGGGAAAATTCACCCCTCCACTTT. Its translation: CASSLGRTGENSPLHF. The chain employs TRBV5-1 and TRBJ1-6; TRBD1 matches 9 bases. Germline CDR1 SGHRS, CDR2 YFSETQ. The junction had 5 bases not matched to a gene; V was cut back by 0 bases and J by 7 bases. This CDR3 is 16 amino acids long.

This clonotype was counted at least ten times. The genes are TRBV5-5 and TRBJ1-5; 8 positions agree with TRBD1. The trim removed 5 bases at V and 6 bases at J, leaving 10 bases unmatched. The CDR3 is 15 residues long. Germline-derived CDR1 and CDR2 are SGHKS and YYEKEE (reference sequence). CDR3 sequence (DNA): TGTGCCAGCAGGGCTACCACAGGGGGAGGTCAGCCCCAGCATTTT. The encoded protein is CASRATTGGGQPQHF. Complete variable domain (other parts from reference TRBV5-5 and TRBJ1-5): DAGVTQSPTHLIKTRGQQVTLRCSPISGHKSVSWYQQVLGQGPQFIFQYYEKEERGRGNFPDRFSARQFPNYSSELNVNALLLGDSALYLCASRATTGGGQPQHFGDGTRLSIL.

This clonotype came up many times. The chain links TRBV20-1 to TRBJ2-1, with 12 bases identical to TRBD2. V dropped 8 bases and J dropped 0; count of bases not matched to a gene: 11. The germline gives CDR1 DFQATT, CDR2 SNEGSKA (reference sequence). There are 17 residues in the CDR3. The CDR3 DNA follows: TGCAGTTGCCAAGAGGTACTAGCGGGGGGCTCCTACAATGAGCAGTTCTTC. The encoded protein is CSCQEVLAGGSYNEQFF.

This clonotype was counted ten times or more. The chain is built from TRBV29-1 and TRBJ2-7; D is ambiguous. The CDR3 is 15 residues long. The germline CDR1 and CDR2 sequences are SQVTM and ANQGSEA. V was pared by 5 bases and J by 2 bases, with 19 bases between. CDR3 nucleotide sequence: TGCAGCGTTTTTGGCGGCGAAATCGGTCCCTACGAGCAGTACTTC. As protein: CSVFGGEIGPYEQYF.

The sample holds many counts of this clonotype. The rearrangement joins TRBV20-1 to TRBJ2-7, with 8 nucleotides matching TRBD2. With V trimmed by 2 bases and J by 4 bases, 13 bases remained unmatched. From germline, CDR1 is DFQATT and CDR2 SNEGSKA (reference sequence). This CDR3 is built from 16 residues. The CDR3 spells CSARPQAGGLEYEQYF. The CDR3, as DNA: TGCAGTGCTAGACCGCAGGCGGGAGGCCTCGAGTACGAGCAGTACTTC.

There are many counts of this clonotype. The rearrangement uses TRBV2 and TRBJ2-1; 11 nucleotides agree with TRBD2. Trimming at V came to 7 bases and at J to 10 bases, leaving 9 bases not matched to a gene. The CDR3 totals 14 residues. CDR1 SNHLY and CDR2 FYNNEI come from the germline V gene. CDR3 sequence reads: CASIEIAGGPEQFF. CDR3 coding DNA: TGTGCCAGCATCGAAATAGCGGGAGGGCCAGAGCAGTTCTTC. The variable domain in full, completed from reference TRBV2 and TRBJ2-1, reads EPEVTQTPSHQVTQMGQEVILRCVPISNHLYFYWYRQILGQKVEFLVSFYNNEISEKSEIFDDQFSVERPDGSNFTLKIRSTKLEDSAMYFCASIEIAGGPEQFFGPGTRLTVL.

This clonotype was recorded at least ten times. The rearrangement uses TRBV5-1 and TRBJ2-7; 9 bases are a match to TRBD1. Germline lookup yields CDR1 SGHRS and CDR2 YFSETQ. This CDR3 comprises 14 residues. With V trimmed by 4 bases and J by 2 bases, 4 bases remained unmatched. The CDR3 protein is CASSPGQGPYEQYF. The CDR3 region has the DNA TGCGCCAGCAGCCCGGGACAGGGCCCCTACGAGCAGTACTTC.